The 6 T cell receptor beta chains in this list originate from one sample, sequenced in a study of T cell responses to AZD1222 COVID-19 vaccine. TCRdb keeps only in-frame clones here, not all; method: immunoSEQ multiplex PCR. The table has about 160,000 clones, 90% to 95% seen once. The material sequenced was peripheral blood, taken on day 0 of AZD1222 vaccination. These receptor sequences come from an adult in good health.

This chain connects TRBV9 to TRBJ2-3; TRBD2 matches at 9 bases. J lost 4 bases, V lost 4 bases, and 16 bases had no gene match. Germline V gene lookup returns CDR1 SGDLS and CDR2 YYNGEE. The CDR3 extends over 18 amino acids. The DNA of the CDR3 is TGTGCCAGCAGCACAGCGGGGGGCCACCCTCAGTTGCCAGATACGCAGTATTTT. This encodes CASSTAGGHPQLPDTQYF. The whole variable domain, remainder taken from reference TRBV9 and TRBJ2-3, is DSGVTQTPKHLITATGQRVTLRCSPRSGDLSVYWYQQSLDQGLQFLIQYYNGEERAKGNILERFSAQQFPDLHSELNLSSLELGDSALYFCASSTAGGHPQLPDTQYFGPGTRLTVL.

The chain employs TRBV7-2 and TRBJ2-7; tentatively, D is TRBD1 or TRBD2 (6 bases each). Looked up from germline, CDR1 is SGHTA and CDR2 is FQGNSA. The V end lost 5 bases, the J end lost 0 bases, and 14 bases lay between the germline ends. There are 15 residues in the CDR3. The CDR3 DNA sequence: TGTGCCAGCAGCCCAGAAGGGGGGAGCTCCTACGAGCAGTACTTC. This encodes CASSPEGGSSYEQYF.

V usage is TRBV27 and J usage is TRBJ1-1; D is possibly TRBD1 (6 bases). Germline assignment: CDR1 MNHEY and CDR2 SMNVEV (reference sequence). V was trimmed by 5 bases and J by 5 bases, leaving 15 bases between them. The CDR3 consists of 14 residues. Here the CDR3 DNA reads TGTGCCAGCAGTCAAAGGGGGGGCGGGACTGAAGCTTTCTTT. This sequence encodes CASSQRGGGTEAFF.

This chain joins TRBV11-2 and TRBJ1-2, with D tentatively TRBD1 (6 bases). This CDR3 spans 13 amino acids. In germline, CDR1 is SGHAT, CDR2 FQNNGV. Trimming took 0 bases from V and 10 from J, leaving 12 bases between them. This CDR3 reads CASSLEGQGLYTF. As DNA, the CDR3 is TGTGCCAGCAGCTTAGAAGGCCAGGGGCTCTACACCTTC.

The rearrangement uses TRBV27 and TRBJ1-1, with 8 bases identical to TRBD1. Looked up from germline, CDR1 is MNHEY and CDR2 is SMNVEV (reference sequence). The CDR3 runs to 15 residues. Trimming removed 5 bases from V and 3 bases from J; junction bases left unmatched: 8. The CDR3 DNA is TGTGCCAGCAGTCCCTTGGGGACAGGCGACACTGAAGCTTTCTTT. Protein product: CASSPLGTGDTEAFF.

This chain uses TRBV25-1 with TRBJ1-1; possible D gene TRBD1, 6 bases. The germline V and J ends were trimmed by 6 bases and 6 bases, with 14 bases remaining between them. Germline CDR1 and CDR2: MGHDK and SYGVNS. The CDR3 length is 13 residues. The DNA for the CDR3 is TGTGCCAGCAGGGGAGGGGGGATTCCTGAAGCTTTCTTT. Encoded protein: CASRGGGIPEAFF. Complete variable domain (other parts from reference TRBV25-1 and TRBJ1-1): EADIYQTPRYLVIGTGKKITLECSQTMGHDKMYWYQQDPGMELHLIHYSYGVNSTEKGDLSSESTVSRIRTEHFPLTLESARPSHTSQYLCASRGGGIPEAFFGQGTRLTVV.